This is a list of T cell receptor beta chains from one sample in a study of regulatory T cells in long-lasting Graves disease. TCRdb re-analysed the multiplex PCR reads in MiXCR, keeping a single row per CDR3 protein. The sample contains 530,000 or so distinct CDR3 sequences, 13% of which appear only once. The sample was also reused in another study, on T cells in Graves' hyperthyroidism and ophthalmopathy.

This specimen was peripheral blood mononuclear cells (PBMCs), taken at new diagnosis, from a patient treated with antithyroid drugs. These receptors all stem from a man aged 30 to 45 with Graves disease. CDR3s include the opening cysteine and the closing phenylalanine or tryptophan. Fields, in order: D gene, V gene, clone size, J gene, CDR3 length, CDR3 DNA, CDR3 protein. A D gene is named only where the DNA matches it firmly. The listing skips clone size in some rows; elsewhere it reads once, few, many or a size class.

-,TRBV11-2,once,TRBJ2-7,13,TGTGCCAGCGACCGAGGGGGAGAATGGGAGCAGTACTTC,CASDRGGEWEQYF
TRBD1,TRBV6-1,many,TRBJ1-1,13,TGTGCCAGCAGTCGACAGGGGGCCACTGAAGCTTTCTTT,CASSRQGATEAFF
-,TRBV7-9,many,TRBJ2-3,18,TGTGCCAGCAGCTTATATGGTATGACAGGCCGCCGATTGGATACGCAGTATTTT,CASSLYGMTGRRLDTQYF
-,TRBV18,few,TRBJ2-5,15,TGTGCCAGCTCACGGTATACAACGGACCAAGAGACCCAGTACTTC,CASSRYTTDQETQYF
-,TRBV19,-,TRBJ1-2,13,TGTGCCAGTACCGCGGCGGCGCCCTATGGCTACACCTTC,CASTAAAPYGYTF
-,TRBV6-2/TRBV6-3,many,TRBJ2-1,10,TGTGCCAGCAACTACAATGAGCAGTTCTTC,CASNYNEQFF
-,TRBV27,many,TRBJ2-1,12,TGTGCCAGCAGTCCCCCGGGCCCTAAGAAGTTCTTC,CASSPPGPKKFF
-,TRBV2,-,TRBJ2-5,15,TGTGCCAGCAGTGGGGGAGCGGCGTTCCAAGAGACCCAGTACTTC,CASSGGAAFQETQYF
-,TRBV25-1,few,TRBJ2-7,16,TGTGCCAGCAGTGAAGGGGACGGATACCTTAGATATGAGCAGTACTTC,CASSEGDGYLRYEQYF
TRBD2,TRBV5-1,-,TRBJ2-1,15,TGCGCCAGCAGCTTGGCAATAGCGGGAGGGTCTGAGCAGTTCTTC,CASSLAIAGGSEQFF
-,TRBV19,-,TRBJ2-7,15,TGTGCCAGTAGTATAGGCTGGGGTGACTCCTACGAGCAGTACTTC,CASSIGWGDSYEQYF
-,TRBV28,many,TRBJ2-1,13,TGTGCCAGCAGTTCCCCCCCTGGAACAGCGCAGTTCTTC,CASSSPPGTAQFF
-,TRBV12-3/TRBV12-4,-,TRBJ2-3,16,TGTGCCAGCAGTTTTTTCGGGGAGGGGGAAACAGATACGCAGTATTTT,CASSFFGEGETDTQYF
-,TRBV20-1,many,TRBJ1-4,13,TGCAGTGCCGTGGGGGAGGCTAATGAAAAACTGTTTTTT,CSAVGEANEKLFF
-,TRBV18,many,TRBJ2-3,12,TGTGCCAGCTCATCCCGGAGGGATACGCAGTATTTT,CASSSRRDTQYF
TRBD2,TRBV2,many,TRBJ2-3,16,TGTGCCAGCAGAGGTCGGACTAGCGGGAGCACAGATACGCAGTATTTT,CASRGRTSGSTDTQYF
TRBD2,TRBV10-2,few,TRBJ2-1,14,TGCGCCAGCAGTCGGGAGTCGGGGGGCAATGAGCAGTTCTTC,CASSRESGGNEQFF
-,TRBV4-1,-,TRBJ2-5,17,TGCGCCAGCAGCCAACCCCCCGGGGGCCTTATGCAAGAGACCCAGTACTTC,CASSQPPGGLMQETQYF
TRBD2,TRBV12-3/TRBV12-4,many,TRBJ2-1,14,TGTGCCAGCGTATCTAGCGGGCTAGGCAATGAGCAGTTCTTC,CASVSSGLGNEQFF
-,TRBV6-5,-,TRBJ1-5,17,TGTGCCAGCAGTTACTCCCCCAACAGGGTTAGCAATCAGCCCCAGCATTTT,CASSYSPNRVSNQPQHF
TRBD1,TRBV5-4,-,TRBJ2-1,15,TGTGCCAGCAGCTCTGGACAGGGTCCCTACAATGAGCAGTTCTTC,CASSSGQGPYNEQFF
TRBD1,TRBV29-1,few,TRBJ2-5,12,TGCAGCGTTGGGGACAGACAAGAGACCCAGTACTTC,CSVGDRQETQYF
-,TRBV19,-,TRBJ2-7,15,TGTGCCAGTAGCCCTTCGGCTGGCGCCGGGGACGAGCAGTACTTC,CASSPSAGAGDEQYF
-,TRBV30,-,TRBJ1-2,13,TGTGCCTGGAGCGAACCTCAGTCCCGGGGCTACACCTTC,CAWSEPQSRGYTF
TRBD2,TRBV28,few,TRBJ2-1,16,TGTGCCAGCAGTACAAGCGGGAGGGGCTCCTACAATGAGCAGCTCTTC,CASSTSGRGSYNEQLF
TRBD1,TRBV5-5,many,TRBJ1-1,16,TGTGCCAGCAACCCCCTTCAGGGGGTGATGAACACTGAAGCTTTCTTT,CASNPLQGVMNTEAFF
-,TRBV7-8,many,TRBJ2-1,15,TGTGCCAGCAGCTTCCCTTCCCGGGGTTACAATGAGCAGTTCTTC,CASSFPSRGYNEQFF
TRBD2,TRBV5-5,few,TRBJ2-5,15,TGTGCCAGCAGCTTCAGCGGGAGGGTGTCTGAGACCCAGTACTTC,CASSFSGRVSETQYF
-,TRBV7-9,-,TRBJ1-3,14,TGTGCCAGCAGCCCGGACAGACGAGGAAACACCATATATTTT,CASSPDRRGNTIYF
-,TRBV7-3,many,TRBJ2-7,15,TGTGCCAGCAGCTTAACGGGACTGCTTACAGACGAGCAGTACTTC,CASSLTGLLTDEQYF
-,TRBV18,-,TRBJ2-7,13,TGTGCCAGCTTTCAAGGAGGGGGATACGAGCAGTACTTC,CASFQGGGYEQYF
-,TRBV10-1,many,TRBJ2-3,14,TGCGCCAGCAGTGTCGGGCTAGGAGCGGATACGCAGTATTTT,CASSVGLGADTQYF